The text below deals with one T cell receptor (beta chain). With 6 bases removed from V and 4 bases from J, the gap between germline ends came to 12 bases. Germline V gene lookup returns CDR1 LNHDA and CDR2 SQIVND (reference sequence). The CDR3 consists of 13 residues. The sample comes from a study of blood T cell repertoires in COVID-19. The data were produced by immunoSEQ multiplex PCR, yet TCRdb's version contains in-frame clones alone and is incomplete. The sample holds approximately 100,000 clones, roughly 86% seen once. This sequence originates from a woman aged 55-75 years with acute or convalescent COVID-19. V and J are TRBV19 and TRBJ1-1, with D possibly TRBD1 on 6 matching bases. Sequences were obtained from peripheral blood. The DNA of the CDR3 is TGTGCCAGTAGACGACGAGGGGGCACTGAAGCTTTCTTT. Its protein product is CASRRRGGTEAFF.